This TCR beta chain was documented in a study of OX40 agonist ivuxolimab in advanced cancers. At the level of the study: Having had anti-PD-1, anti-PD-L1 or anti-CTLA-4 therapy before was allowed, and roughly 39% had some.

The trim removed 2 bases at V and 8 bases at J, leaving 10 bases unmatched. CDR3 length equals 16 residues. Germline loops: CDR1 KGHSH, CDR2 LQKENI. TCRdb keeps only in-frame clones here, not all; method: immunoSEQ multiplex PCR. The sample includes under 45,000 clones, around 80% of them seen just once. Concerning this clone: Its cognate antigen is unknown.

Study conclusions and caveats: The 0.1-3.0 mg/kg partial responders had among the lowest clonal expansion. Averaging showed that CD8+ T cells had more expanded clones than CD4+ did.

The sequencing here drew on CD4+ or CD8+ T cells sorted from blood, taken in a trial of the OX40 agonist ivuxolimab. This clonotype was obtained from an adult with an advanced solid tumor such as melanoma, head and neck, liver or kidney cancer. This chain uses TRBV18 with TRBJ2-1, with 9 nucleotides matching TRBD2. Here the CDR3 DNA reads TGTGCCAGCTCACCAACAGGCGGGGGGGCCTTATATGAGCAGTTCTTC. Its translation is CASSPTGGGALYEQFF.